These T cell receptor beta chains were read from a single sample in a study of a mutant IDH1 vaccine in newly diagnosed glioma. For these TCRs, the target antigens are not known. Clones were read by immunoSEQ multiplex PCR, and TCRdb kept only the in-frame ones, dropping some. The sample includes under 60,000 clones, roughly 72% seen only once; the top ten take over 4%. The specimen comprised PBMCs, sampled from a glioma patient whose treatment included an IDH1 peptide vaccine. These receptors originate from a woman aged 40 to 55 with glioma. Some clones in this sample may be carry-over from other donors' samples. CDR3s include the opening cysteine and the closing phenylalanine or tryptophan. The D gene is left open where the match is weak. Clone size, where shown, is once, few, many, or a class for clones that have expanded.

clone_size j_call v_call d_call cdr3_nt cdr3_aa
. TRBJ1-3 TRBV5-4 . TGTGCCAGCAGCTTGGTTGTAGGTGGCGGTACTGGAAACACCATATATTTT CASSLVVGGGTGNTIYF
. TRBJ2-7 TRBV18 . TGTGCCAGCTCACTTTCGGGACGTAGCTCCTACGAGCAGTACTTC CASSLSGRSSYEQYF
. TRBJ2-5 TRBV6-1 . TGTGCCAGCAGTGAAGCGTGGTTTGGCCAAGAGACCCAGTACTTC CASSEAWFGQETQYF
. TRBJ1-5 TRBV18 . TGTGCCAGCTCACCAGAAGGGGTGGGTAATCAGCCCCAGCATTTT CASSPEGVGNQPQHF
. TRBJ2-3 TRBV2 TRBD2 TGTGCCAGCAGTTCGGGAGGTATCAAAGCAGATACGCAGTATTTT CASSSGGIKADTQYF
few TRBJ2-5 TRBV30 . TGTGCCTGGAGTGTAGGGCAGGCTGGGGAGACCCAGTACTTC CAWSVGQAGETQYF
. TRBJ2-7 TRBV5-6 TRBD2 TGTGCCAGCATCGAACGAGGCGGGGGGCCCTACGAGCAGTACTTC CASIERGGGPYEQYF
. TRBJ1-4 TRBV18 . TGTGCCAGCTCACCGAACCACGGGGGTAATGAAAAACTGTTTTTT CASSPNHGGNEKLFF
. TRBJ2-1 TRBV7-9 . TGTGCCAGCAGCTTAATGAGCAATGAGCAGTTCTTC CASSLMSNEQFF
. TRBJ1-4 TRBV30 . TGTGCCTCCCTACGCCCGGGCGAAAAACTGTTTTTT CASLRPGEKLFF
. TRBJ1-1 TRBV7-9 TRBD1 TGTGCCAGCAGCTTTGGGGACAGGAACACTGAAGCTTTCTTT CASSFGDRNTEAFF
. TRBJ1-3 TRBV7-9 . TGTGCCAGCAGCCCTGCCGTTAGGGCTGGAAACACCATATATTTT CASSPAVRAGNTIYF
. TRBJ1-4 TRBV6-1 TRBD1 TGTGCCAGCAGTGATGGGACAGGGGGCGAAAAACTGTTTTTT CASSDGTGGEKLFF
. TRBJ2-7 TRBV19 TRBD2 TGTGCCAGTAGTCCTCAAGGGCGGGGGAGCTCCTACGAGCAGTACTTC CASSPQGRGSSYEQYF
. TRBJ2-1 TRBV5-1 TRBD2 TGCGCCAGCAGCTTAATAGCGGGAGGACTCTACAATGAGCAGTTCTTC CASSLIAGGLYNEQFF
. TRBJ2-4 TRBV20-1 . TGCAGTGCTAGAGAAGGACTAATTCAGTACTTC CSAREGLIQYF
. TRBJ1-1 TRBV6-5 . TGTGCCAGCAGTTGGGGGAGAAGGAACACTGAAGCTTTCTTT CASSWGRRNTEAFF
few TRBJ2-6 TRBV25-1 . TGTGCCAGCAGTGAATATAGAAGGTCTGGGGCCAACGTCCTGACTTTC CASSEYRRSGANVLTF
. TRBJ1-1 TRBV10-3 . TGTGCCATCAGGACGGGGAGGGACCAAAACACTGAAGCTTTCTTT CAIRTGRDQNTEAFF
few TRBJ1-5 TRBV6-4 . TGTGCCAGCAGTCAAGCACCCGATCAGCCCCAGCATTTT CASSQAPDQPQHF
. TRBJ2-1 TRBV9 TRBD1 TGTGCCAGCAGCATAGGGGAGACAGGGGGCCGGAATGAGCAGTTCTTC CASSIGETGGRNEQFF
. TRBJ1-1 TRBV25-1 TRBD1 TGTGCCAGCAGTGTAGGGACAGGGGGAGCTTTCTTT CASSVGTGGAFF
. TRBJ2-1 TRBV4-3 TRBD1 TGCGCCAGCAGCCAAGATCCACAGGGGGTAGTCTACAATGAGCAGTTCTTC CASSQDPQGVVYNEQFF
. TRBJ2-5 TRBV7-2 TRBD1 TGTGCCAGCAGCTTAGGAGGGGGCAGCGAGACCCAGTACTTC CASSLGGGSETQYF
. TRBJ1-2 TRBV7-9 . TGTGCCAGCAGCCCGCCGGGGGTGAACTATGGCTACACCTTC CASSPPGVNYGYTF
. TRBJ2-4 TRBV5-6 . TGTGCCAGCAGCTTGGAGGCAGGGGAAAACATTCAGTACTTC CASSLEAGENIQYF
. TRBJ1-2 TRBV5-1 . TGCGCCAGCAGCTTAGACACGTATGGCTACACCTTC CASSLDTYGYTF
. TRBJ2-2 TRBV5-4 . TGTGCCAGCAGCCCCCGCATGACTACAACGAACACCGGGGAGCTGTTTTTT CASSPRMTTTNTGELFF